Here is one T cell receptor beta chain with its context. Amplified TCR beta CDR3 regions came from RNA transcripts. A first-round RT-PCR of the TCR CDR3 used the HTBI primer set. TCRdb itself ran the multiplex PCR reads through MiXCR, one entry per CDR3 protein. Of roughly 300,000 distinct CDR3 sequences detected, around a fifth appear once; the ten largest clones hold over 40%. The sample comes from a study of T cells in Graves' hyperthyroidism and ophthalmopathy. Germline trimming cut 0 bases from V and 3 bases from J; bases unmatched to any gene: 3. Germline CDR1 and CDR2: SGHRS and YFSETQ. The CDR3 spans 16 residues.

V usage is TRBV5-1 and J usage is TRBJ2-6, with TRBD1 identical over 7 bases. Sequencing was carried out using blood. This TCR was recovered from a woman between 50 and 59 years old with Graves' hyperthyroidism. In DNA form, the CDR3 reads TGCGCCAGCAGCTTGGGAGGGGGCGGTGGGGCCAACGTCCTGACTTTC. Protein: CASSLGGGGGANVLTF.